This T cell receptor beta chain was obtained from a study of metastatic and nonmetastatic thyroid tumors. Study context: Blood and tumor or nodule tissue repertoires from malignant and benign thyroid patients were compared.

Until they underwent thyroid surgery, no patient had received any treatment. The sample holds many counts of this clone. Original processing notes: Clinicopathological groups differed in CDR3, with these differences serving to build a distant-metastasis classifier for papillary thyroid cancer. TCRdb re-called the PCR reads with MiXCR. The V and J calls were determined by TCRdb, not by the authors. The sample holds under 45,000 clones; around a sixth are singletons and the top ten take roughly 9.6%. The CDR3 length is 14 residues. Germline CDR1 is SQVTM and CDR2 is ANQGSEA. Trimming removed 6 bases from V and 7 bases from J, with 19 bases in between.

The receptor's source is a female donor with papillary thyroid cancer or a benign thyroid nodule (not recorded which). Some clones in this sample may be carry-over from other donors' samples. This rearrangement joins TRBV29-1 to TRBJ2-1; no firm D call. What was sequenced was tumor tissue. CDR3 residues: CSVLAPGPLNEQFF. The CDR3, as DNA: TGCAGCGTGTTGGCACCTGGTCCACTAAATGAGCAGTTCTTC.